The 21 T cell receptor beta chains below were found in one sample sequenced in a study of T cells in women clearing cervical HPV infection. The protocol was immunoSEQ multiplex PCR, while the TCRdb copy is restricted to in-frame clones and leaves out a portion. The repertoire shows around 30,000 clones; the top ten hold 20% to 25%. Sequences were obtained from blood buffy coat. Receptors were obtained from a woman between 18 and 69 years old with a cervical HPV16 infection that either progressed to CIN3+ or cleared (not recorded which).

Remarks on this clone: The read ends 3 residues before the CDR3 terminus; that terminus is restored from the germline J gene. The genes are TRBV5-1 and TRBJ2-6; 10 bases line up with TRBD1. The germline CDR1 and CDR2 sequences are SGHRS and YFSETQ. V shed 2 bases, J shed 1 base, and the junction held 12 bases outside the gene matches. CDR3 length: 20 amino acids. The chain's CDR3 is CASSFRSVGTGASGANVLTF. The sequenced CDR3 bases are TGCGCCAGCAGCTTCCGATCGGTCGGGACAGGGGCTTCTGGGGCCAACGTC.

Concerning this clone itself: The read stops 3 residues short of the end of the CDR3; the missing end is completed from the germline J gene. The chain recombines TRBV30 with TRBJ1-1; D call uncertain. The length of the CDR3 is 11 residues. Per the germline V gene, CDR1 is GTSNPN and CDR2 is SVGIG (reference sequence). Trimming took 3 bases from V and 6 from J, leaving 8 bases between them. The sequenced part of the CDR3 DNA is TGTGCCTGGAGATCCAACTCTGAA. Encoded protein: CAWRSNSE. The CDR3 in its entirety is CAWRSNSEAFF.

As concerns this clone: Read coverage stops 3 residues before the CDR3 terminus; the germline J gene supplies the remainder. J is TRBJ2-7 and V is TRBV28, with 10 nucleotides matching TRBD2. Germline CDR1 MDHEN, CDR2 SYDVKM. The CDR3 loop spans 15 amino acids. Trimming took 1 base from V and 4 from J; bases not matched to a gene: 4. The CDR3 reads CASSLSSGRGYEQYF. Partial CDR3 DNA: TGTGCCAGCAGTTTATCTAGCGGGAGAGGTTACGAG.

Comments on this clone: The CDR3 goes on 3 residues after the read ends, and that part is filled in from the germline J gene. The chain recombines TRBV18 with TRBJ2-1; D remains unclear. Germline CDR1 and CDR2: KGHSH and LQKENI. This CDR3 contains 12 residues. The V and J ends lost 2 bases and 6 bases respectively, with 5 bases between them. Incomplete CDR3 DNA: TGTGCCAGCTCACCAAACAGCAATGAG. This codes for CASSPNSNE. The complete CDR3 protein is CASSPNSNEQFF.

About this clone: Read sequence stops 3 residues before the CDR3 end, and the germline J gene provides the missing end. The chain couples TRBV19 to TRBJ1-2, with a weak D call TRBD1 (5 bases). This CDR3 has 14 residues. Trimming took 6 bases from V and 0 from J, leaving 11 bases between them. The germline V gene has CDR1 LNHDA and CDR2 SQIVND (reference sequence). The part of the CDR3 DNA that was read is TGTGCCAGTAGGCGACAGTCTACTAACTATGGC. This sequence encodes CASRRQSTNYG. The entire CDR3 is CASRRQSTNYGYTF. The complete variable domain, with remaining parts taken from reference TRBV19 and TRBJ1-2, reads DGGITQSPKYLFRKEGQNVTLSCEQNLNHDAMYWYRQDPGQGLRLIYYSQIVNDFQKGDIAEGYSVSREKKESFPLTVTSAQKNPTAFYLCASRRQSTNYGYTFGSGTRLTVV.

With regard to this clone: The CDR3 end falls 3 residues outside the read, so it is completed with the germline J gene. The V gene is TRBV2, the J gene TRBJ2-3; 14 bases fit TRBD2. The length of the CDR3 is 16 residues. Germline assignment: CDR1 SNHLY and CDR2 FYNNEI. With V trimmed by 4 bases and J by 1 base, 1 base remained unmatched. The CDR3 sequence is CASSGGLAGGTDTQYF. CDR3 DNA (partial): TGTGCCAGCAGTGGGGGACTAGCGGGGGGCACAGATACG.

As regards this clone: The CDR3 is cut off 3 residues early in the read; its end comes from the germline J gene. J is TRBJ2-5 and V is TRBV11-2; the D is unclear. Germline CDR1 SGHAT, CDR2 FQNNGV. V was clipped by 1 base and J by 2 bases, with 5 bases between them. The CDR3 is 13 amino acids. The sequenced CDR3 bases are TGTGCCAGCAGCTTAGGGCCTCAAGAGACC. Its protein product is CASSLGPQET. The entire CDR3 reads CASSLGPQETQYF.

Remarks on this clone: From the germline J gene comes the end of the CDR3, since the read stops 3 residues before it. V and J are TRBV7-2 and TRBJ2-1; D might be TRBD2 (7 bases). CDR1 is SGHTA and CDR2 is FQGNSA in the germline V gene. Trimming took off 1 base at V and 8 bases at J, with 15 bases between the two ends. The CDR3 is 15 residues long. The CDR3 region is CASSLGAGARDEQFF. The sequenced CDR3 bases are TGTGCCAGCAGCTTAGGGGCGGGGGCAAGGGATGAG.

Points on this clone: The read stops 3 residues short of the end of the CDR3; the missing end is completed from the germline J gene. This rearrangement joins TRBV2 to TRBJ1-2; 7 bases align to TRBD1. Germline V CDR1 and CDR2: SNHLY, FYNNEI. There are 12 residues in the CDR3. The CDR3 is CASGTENYDYTF. Incomplete CDR3 DNA: TGTGCCAGCGGGACAGAAAACTACGAC.

A note on this clone: Coverage ceases 3 residues before the CDR3 finishes, and the germline J gene fills in the end. V gene TRBV10-3 combines with J gene TRBJ1-5, with unresolved D. This CDR3 contains 16 residues. The V gene's germline CDR1 is ENHRY and CDR2 SYGVKD. V lost 0 bases and J lost 4, with 13 bases in between. CDR3 DNA, as far as it was read: TGTGCCATCAGTGAGTCAAGAGCAATCGGGAATCAGCCC. Residues: CAISESRAIGNQP. The entire CDR3 protein reads CAISESRAIGNQPQHF.

Regarding this clone: The observed sequence ends 3 residues before the CDR3 terminus, with the missing tail filled in from the germline J gene. The V and J genes are TRBV5-4 and TRBJ2-5; no reliable D call. The V gene lost 0 bases and the J gene lost 4 bases, with 10 bases spanning the gap. Per the germline V gene, CDR1 is SGHNT and CDR2 is YYREEE (reference sequence). The CDR3 consists of 14 residues. The chain's CDR3 is CASSLAGPPETQYF. CDR3 bases read: TGTGCCAGCAGCTTGGCCGGTCCACCAGAGACC.

Of note for this clone: The DNA ends 3 residues before the CDR3 does, and the rest of the CDR3 is filled in from the germline J gene. This rearrangement joins TRBV18 to TRBJ2-2; 7 bases match TRBD2. There are 15 residues in the CDR3. V dropped 2 bases and J dropped 7; count of bases not matched to a gene: 7. The germline V gene encodes CDR1 KGHSH and CDR2 LQKENI. The CDR3 is CASSPSAGEGGELFF. The DNA read from the CDR3 is TGTGCCAGCTCACCATCGGCGGGAGAGGGCGGGGAG.

A remark on this clone: Read coverage stops 3 residues before the CDR3 terminus; the germline J gene supplies the remainder. This sequence joins TRBV5-1 and TRBJ1-5; D is perhaps TRBD1 (5 bases). The CDR3 covers 15 residues. Deletions cut 5 bases from V and 4 bases from J, with 16 bases between. Germline CDR1 and CDR2: SGHRS and YFSETQ. The CDR3 DNA, read in part, is TGCGCCAGCAGTCCAGAGGGCAGGGCTAATCAGCCC. Translated: CASSPEGRANQP. The whole CDR3 protein is CASSPEGRANQPQHF. The variable domain in full, completed from reference TRBV5-1 and TRBJ1-5, reads KAGVTQTPRYLIKTRGQQVTLSCSPISGHRSVSWYQQTPGQGLQFLFEYFSETQRNKGNFPGRFSGRQFSNSRSEMNVSTLELGDSALYLCASSPEGRANQPQHFGDGTRLSIL.

A remark on this clone: Sequencing ends 3 residues short of the CDR3 end; the germline J gene provides the rest. The genes are TRBV7-9 and TRBJ1-4, with 7 bases matching TRBD1. From germline, CDR1 is SEHNR and CDR2 FQNEAQ (reference sequence). Trimming cost V 4 bases and J 8 bases; bases outside gene matches: 7. The CDR3 totals 14 residues. The CDR3 here is CASSSGGGEEKLFF. The DNA read from the CDR3 is TGTGCCAGCAGCTCAGGGGGAGGGGAGGAAAAA. Looking up the rest from reference TRBV7-9 and TRBJ1-4 gives the full variable domain: DTGVSQNPRHKITKRGQNVTFRCDPISEHNRLYWYRQTLGQGPEFLTYFQNEAQLEKSRLLSDRFSAERPKGSFSTLEIQRTEQGDSAMYLCASSSGGGEEKLFFGSGTQLSVL.

A note on this clone: The CDR3 end falls 3 residues outside the read, so it is completed with the germline J gene. This chain connects TRBV11-2 to TRBJ1-2, with 7 positions matching TRBD1. The CDR3 consists of 13 residues. Germline V gives CDR1 SGHAT, CDR2 FQNNGV. Unmatched junction bases numbered 2, after V lost 5 bases and J lost 2 bases. The covered CDR3 bases are TGTGCCAGCAGCCGGGACAGCAACTATGGC. It yields the protein CASSRDSNYG. The whole CDR3 sequence is CASSRDSNYGYTF.

Details on this clone: The read terminates 3 residues ahead of where the CDR3 ends, so the germline J gene completes it. The chain recombines TRBV7-3 with TRBJ2-3; D perhaps matches TRBD2 (5 bases). Germline V CDR1 and CDR2: SGHTA, FQGTGA. V was cut by 4 bases and J by 0 bases, with 8 bases left in between. The CDR3 covers 14 residues. The CDR3 protein is CASSYPGSTDTQYF. The sequenced part of the CDR3 DNA is TGTGCCAGCAGCTACCCGGGGAGCACAGATACG.

Judged by frequency, this clone is medium-sized. The read finishes 3 residues shy of the CDR3 end, and the germline J gene is used to complete it. V gene TRBV7-6 combines with J gene TRBJ2-5, with TRBD2 matching over 7 bases. Germline V gives CDR1 SGHVS, CDR2 FNYEAQ. Germline trimming cut 6 bases from V and 2 bases from J; bases unmatched to any gene: 9. The CDR3 spans 15 residues. The CDR3 loop is CASSPTTSDQETQYF. The sequenced part of the CDR3 DNA is TGTGCCAGCAGTCCGACAACTAGCGATCAAGAGACC.

Turning to this clone: The read gets to within 3 residues of the CDR3 end, and the germline J gene fills in the rest. The rearrangement links TRBV7-9 to TRBJ2-3, with TRBD2 identical over 8 bases. In germline, CDR1 is SEHNR, CDR2 FQNEAQ (reference sequence). This CDR3 region has 13 residues. The CDR3 region is CASNSGNSETQYF. Partial CDR3 DNA: TGTGCCAGCAATAGCGGGAATAGTGAGACG.

A remark on this clone: The CDR3 is cut off 3 residues early in the read; its end comes from the germline J gene. This chain uses TRBV2 with TRBJ2-5; TRBD1 aligns across 8 bases. The CDR3 runs to 13 residues. V dropped 7 bases and J dropped 4; count of bases not matched to a gene: 5. The germline CDR1 and CDR2 sequences are SNHLY and FYNNEI. CDR3 in amino acids: CASNRGSGETQYF. Partial CDR3 DNA: TGTGCCAGCAACAGGGGGAGTGGAGAGACC.

As regards this clone: The read gets to within 3 residues of the CDR3 end, and the germline J gene fills in the rest. This chain joins TRBV19 and TRBJ2-1, with TRBD1 matching over 9 bases. V shed 9 bases and J 4 bases; nucleotides not matched to a gene: 10. Germline V gene data show CDR1 as LNHDA and CDR2 as SQIVND (reference sequence). There are 15 residues in the CDR3. Here the CDR3 reads CASREGQGLYNEQFF. CDR3 DNA (partial): TGTGCCAGCAGAGAGGGACAGGGCCTATACAATGAG. The full variable domain, completed using reference TRBV19 and TRBJ2-1, is DGGITQSPKYLFRKEGQNVTLSCEQNLNHDAMYWYRQDPGQGLRLIYYSQIVNDFQKGDIAEGYSVSREKKESFPLTVTSAQKNPTAFYLCASREGQGLYNEQFFGPGTRLTVL.

On this clone: Coverage ceases 3 residues before the CDR3 finishes, and the germline J gene fills in the end. The chain joins TRBV20-1 to TRBJ2-1; a possible D gene is TRBD1 (5 bases). The length of the CDR3 is 14 residues. Germline V lookup: CDR1 DFQATT, CDR2 SNEGSKA (reference sequence). Between the trimmed V and J ends, which lost 5 bases and 2 bases, there was a span of 13 bases. The CDR3 DNA, read in part, is TGCAGTGCTGTCGACTTAGGGGCCTACAATGAG. It is translated as CSAVDLGAYNE. The entire CDR3 is CSAVDLGAYNEQFF.